This record concerns one T cell receptor beta chain sequence. These data belong to a study of T cell responses to AZD1222 COVID-19 vaccine. Sequenced by immunoSEQ multiplex PCR; TCRdb stores in-frame clones only, minus some. This table has 150,000 to 200,000 clones, about 95% appearing once. V lost 5 bases to trimming and J lost 8 bases; unmatched junction nucleotides: 4. This CDR3 has 14 residues. The germline V gene encodes CDR1 SEHNR and CDR2 FQNEAQ (reference sequence). The chain recombines TRBV7-9 with TRBJ1-4, with 11 bases lining up with TRBD1. The receptor was derived from an adult in good health. Sequences were derived from peripheral blood, sampled on day 0 of AZD1222 vaccination. The CDR3, as DNA: TGTGCCAGCAGCCCGGGACAGGGGGGAGAAAAACTGTTTTTT. It is translated as CASSPGQGGEKLFF.